A selection of T cell receptor beta chains follows, all from one sample in a study of blood T cell repertoires in COVID-19. Generated by immunoSEQ multiplex PCR, the TCRdb table keeps only in-frame clones and is missing some. This sample carries 110,000 or so clones, 65% to 90% of them seen once, and the ten largest clones take roughly 4.2%. Sequencing used peripheral blood. All receptors derive from a man aged 45 to 65 with acute or convalescent COVID-19. CDR3s include the opening cysteine and the closing phenylalanine or tryptophan. The D gene is left open where the match is weak. Only part of the rows carry a size: once, few, many, or a class if the clone is expanded.

d_call,v_call,clone_size,j_call,cdr3_nt,cdr3_aa
-,TRBV3-1/TRBV3-2,-,TRBJ2-7,TGTGCCAGCAGCCAAGATACGCCAGTTCACGCCGAGCAGTACTTC,CASSQDTPVHAEQYF
-,TRBV6-5,once,TRBJ2-7,TGTGCCAGCAGCAAAGCCACTGCCTCCTACGAGCAGTACTTC,CASSKATASYEQYF
-,TRBV4-1,-,TRBJ2-1,TGCGCCAGCAGCTTCGTAGCGGACAATGAGCAGTTCTTC,CASSFVADNEQFF
TRBD1,TRBV11-3,-,TRBJ1-1,TGTGCCAGCAGCTTAAAAGGGGGCCGGACTGAAGCTTTCTTT,CASSLKGGRTEAFF
-,TRBV5-1,-,TRBJ2-7,TGCGCCAGCAGCTTGGTTAGCGGAACCTACGAGCAGTACTTC,CASSLVSGTYEQYF
TRBD2,TRBV5-1,-,TRBJ2-1,TGCGCCAGCCATCCGACTAGCGCCTACAATGAGCAGTTCTTC,CASHPTSAYNEQFF
TRBD1,TRBV14,-,TRBJ1-6,TGTGCCAGCAGCCACCCGGACAGGGGGCGACGATCACCCCTCCACTTT,CASSHPDRGRRSPLHF
TRBD1,TRBV4-1,once,TRBJ2-1,TGCGCCAGCAGCCTGCTGGGCCCCAGGGGGAATGAGCAGTTCTTC,CASSLLGPRGNEQFF
-,TRBV29-1,-,TRBJ1-3,TGCAGCGTATTGGGCACTAGCTCTGGAAACACCATATATTTT,CSVLGTSSGNTIYF
-,TRBV27,-,TRBJ2-7,TGTGCCAGCAGTTCGACAAGGCTATACGAGCAGTACTTC,CASSSTRLYEQYF
-,TRBV2,few,TRBJ2-7,TGTGCCAGCAAACGGGACACTGGGATGTCGTACGAGCAGTACTTC,CASKRDTGMSYEQYF
-,TRBV7-3,-,TRBJ1-3,TGTGCCAGCAGCTTAAACCCACCCAGCTCTGGAAACACCATATATTTT,CASSLNPPSSGNTIYF
TRBD2,TRBV30,-,TRBJ2-3,TGTGCCTGGAGTGTAGCGGGAGAGGGATATACGCAGTATTTT,CAWSVAGEGYTQYF
TRBD1,TRBV6-5,-,TRBJ1-6,TGTGCCAGCACCTTAACAGGGGCTAATTCACCCCTCCACTTT,CASTLTGANSPLHF
TRBD2,TRBV18,once,TRBJ2-3,TGTGCCAGCTCACCGGGACTAGCGGGCACAGATACGCAGTATTTT,CASSPGLAGTDTQYF
-,TRBV18,-,TRBJ1-4,TGTGCCAGCTCGCGGACAGTTGCAACTAATGAAAAACTGTTTTTT,CASSRTVATNEKLFF
TRBD1,TRBV6-2/TRBV6-3,-,TRBJ2-3,TGTGCCAGCAGCCACCGGGACAGGGGCACGAATACGCAGTATTTT,CASSHRDRGTNTQYF
TRBD2,TRBV4-1,-,TRBJ2-6,TGCGCCAGCAGCCCCCGGGGGGTCTCTGGGGCCAACGTCCTGACTTTC,CASSPRGVSGANVLTF
TRBD1,TRBV19,-,TRBJ1-1,TGTGCCAGTAGTATAGATCCTTTAACAGGGGGTTTGAACACTGAAGCTTTCTTT,CASSIDPLTGGLNTEAFF
TRBD1,TRBV7-9,-,TRBJ1-2,TGTGCCAGCAGCCCCCGACAGGGCCCTAACTATGGCTACACCTTC,CASSPRQGPNYGYTF
TRBD1,TRBV7-3,-,TRBJ1-4,TGTGCCAGCAGCTTACAGGGGGCTAGGAGTGAAAAACTGTTTTTT,CASSLQGARSEKLFF
TRBD2,TRBV3-1/TRBV3-2,-,TRBJ2-7,TGTGCCAGCAGCCAACCGGGACTAGACTCCTACGAGCAGTACTTC,CASSQPGLDSYEQYF
-,TRBV7-2,-,TRBJ1-4,TGTGCCAGCAGCTTAGGGGCGGGAACTAATGAAAAACTGTTTTTT,CASSLGAGTNEKLFF
TRBD2,TRBV2,-,TRBJ2-3,TGTGCCAGCGAATCGGCTCAAGCGGGGGGGCCCCCAGATACGCAGTATTTT,CASESAQAGGPPDTQYF
-,TRBV9,-,TRBJ2-2,TGTGCCAGCAGCGTAGGAGGCTACACCGGGGAGCTGTTTTTT,CASSVGGYTGELFF
TRBD2,TRBV10-3,-,TRBJ2-1,TGTGCCAGCTTACCTAGCGGGAGTAATAATGAGCAGTTCTTC,CASLPSGSNNEQFF
TRBD1,TRBV7-3,-,TRBJ2-6,TGTGCCAGCAGCTTAGGGACAGGGAGGTCTGGGGCCAACGTCCTGACTTTC,CASSLGTGRSGANVLTF
-,TRBV11-3,-,TRBJ2-7,TGTGCCAGCAGCGCACCGGGATCCTACGAGCAGTACTTC,CASSAPGSYEQYF
-,TRBV6-5,-,TRBJ2-7,TGTGCCAGCACTTTATCCCTGACAAACGAGCAGTACTTC,CASTLSLTNEQYF
TRBD1,TRBV5-6,few,TRBJ1-3,TGTGCCAGCAGCTTGGGGACAGGGGGAAACACCATATATTTT,CASSLGTGGNTIYF
-,TRBV6-5,-,TRBJ1-2,TGTGCCAGCAGCGCGAGTTATGGCTACACCTTC,CASSASYGYTF
TRBD2,TRBV3-1/TRBV3-2,-,TRBJ2-7,TGTGCCAGCAGCCATCTAGCGGACTACGAGCAGTACTTC,CASSHLADYEQYF
TRBD2,TRBV9,-,TRBJ2-7,TGTGCCAGCAGCGTCGAGCGGGAGGGCTTCCACGAGCAGTACTTC,CASSVEREGFHEQYF
-,TRBV30,-,TRBJ1-5,TGTGCCTCTGGCGGCCGGAATAGCAATCAGCCCCAGCATTTT,CASGGRNSNQPQHF
-,TRBV5-1,-,TRBJ2-1,TGCGCCAGCAGCTTGGGCTCTCTTCGTCGGGAAGGATACAATGAGCAGTTCTTC,CASSLGSLRREGYNEQFF
TRBD2,TRBV28,-,TRBJ2-1,TGTGCCAGCAGTTTACGGCTAGCGGGCTATTCGAATGAGCAGTTCTTC,CASSLRLAGYSNEQFF
-,TRBV7-9,-,TRBJ1-2,TGTGCCAGCAGCTTCAACCAGATTTCCGATGGCTACACCTTC,CASSFNQISDGYTF
TRBD2,TRBV5-4,-,TRBJ2-5,TGTGCCAGCAGCTCGAGACTAGCGGGGTACCCCCGGGAGACCCAGTACTTC,CASSSRLAGYPRETQYF
TRBD1,TRBV5-8,-,TRBJ2-7,TGTGCCAGCAGCCATGGACAGGGCGCTTTCTACGAGCAGTACTTC,CASSHGQGAFYEQYF
TRBD1,TRBV6-5,-,TRBJ2-7,TGTGCCAGCAGTAGGACAGGGGACTACGAGCAGTACTTC,CASSRTGDYEQYF
TRBD2,TRBV3-1/TRBV3-2,-,TRBJ2-7,TGTGCCAGCAGGCTAACCGGGACTAGCACCTACGAGCAGTACTTC,CASRLTGTSTYEQYF
-,TRBV4-1,-,TRBJ2-3,TGCGCCAGCAGCCTAGGGGATGCAGATACGCAGTATTTT,CASSLGDADTQYF
-,TRBV7-2,-,TRBJ2-3,TGTGCCAGCAGCTCCAGAGGGTTTGGGGATACGCAGTATTTT,CASSSRGFGDTQYF
TRBD1,TRBV4-1,-,TRBJ1-4,TGCGCCAGCAGCCACGTGGGACAGGGGGCGTTCCGTGAAAAACTGTTTTTT,CASSHVGQGAFREKLFF
-,TRBV15,-,TRBJ2-7,TGTGCCACCAGCAGCGCGTACGAGCAGTACTTC,CATSSAYEQYF
-,TRBV6-5,-,TRBJ2-5,TGTGCCAGCAGTTACTCTCAGGGTCTGGAGACCCAGTACTTC,CASSYSQGLETQYF
TRBD1,TRBV10-3,few,TRBJ2-1,TGTGCCATCGCCCCCCAGGGGGCTAACTACAATGAGCAGTTCTTC,CAIAPQGANYNEQFF
-,TRBV7-6,few,TRBJ1-4,TGTGCCAGCAGCTTAGCTGGGGGGTCTAATGAAAAACTGTTTTTT,CASSLAGGSNEKLFF
TRBD1,TRBV6-5,-,TRBJ1-4,TGTGCCAGCAGCCTCGGACAGGGCGGGAAAAAACTGTTTTTT,CASSLGQGGKKLFF
TRBD1,TRBV27,-,TRBJ1-5,TGTGCCAGCAGTTTAGTCGGGACAGGGGCTGTTCAGCCCCAGCATTTT,CASSLVGTGAVQPQHF